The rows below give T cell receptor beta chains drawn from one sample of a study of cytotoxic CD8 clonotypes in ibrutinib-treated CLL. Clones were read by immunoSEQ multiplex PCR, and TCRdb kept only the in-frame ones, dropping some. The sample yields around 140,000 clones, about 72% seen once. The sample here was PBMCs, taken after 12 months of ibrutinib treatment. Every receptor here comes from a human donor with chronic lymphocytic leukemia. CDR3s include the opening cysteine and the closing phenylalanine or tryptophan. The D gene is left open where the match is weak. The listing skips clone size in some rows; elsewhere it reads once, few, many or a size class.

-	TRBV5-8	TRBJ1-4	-	TGTGCCAGCAGCTCCGGCATGGCGGGAGGCGATGAAAAACTGTTTTTT	CASSSGMAGGDEKLFF
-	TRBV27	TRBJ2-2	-	TGTGCCAGCAGTTTTATCTCCCGGGACTTATCCACCGGGGAGCTGTTTTTT	CASSFISRDLSTGELFF
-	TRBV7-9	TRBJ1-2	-	TGTGCCAGCACCGACGGGCCCGCCTATGGCTACACCTTC	CASTDGPAYGYTF
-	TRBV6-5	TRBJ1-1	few	TGTGCCAGCAGTTCTCACAGCACTGAAGCTTTCTTT	CASSSHSTEAFF
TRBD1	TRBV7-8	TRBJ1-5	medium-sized	TGTGCCAGCAGCCCAGACAGGGGGCATCAGCCCCAGCATTTT	CASSPDRGHQPQHF
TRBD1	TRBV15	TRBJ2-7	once	TGTGCCACCAGCAGTCGAACAGGGGGCATTGCGTACGAGCAGTACTTC	CATSSRTGGIAYEQYF
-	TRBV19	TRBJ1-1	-	TGTGCCAGTAGGATCCGCGGGGGACTCTCGAACACTGAAGCTTTCTTT	CASRIRGGLSNTEAFF
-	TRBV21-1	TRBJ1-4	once	TGTGCCAGCAGCAAAGAGACAGGGACCTTAGAAAAACTGTTTTTT	CASSKETGTLEKLFF
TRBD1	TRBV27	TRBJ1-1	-	TGTGCCAGCAGTTTATCCCAGGGGGCGGTCACTGAAGCTTTCTTT	CASSLSQGAVTEAFF
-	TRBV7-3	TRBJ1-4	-	TGTGCCAGCAGCCCACCCAGGCCGGGAGAAAAACTGTTTTTT	CASSPPRPGEKLFF
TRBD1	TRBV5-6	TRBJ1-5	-	TGTGCCAGCAGCAAGGGACAGCAGAAGCATTTT	CASSKGQQKHF
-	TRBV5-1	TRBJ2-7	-	TGCGCCAGCAGCTCCCTTGGGGAAACCTACGAGCAGTACTTC	CASSSLGETYEQYF
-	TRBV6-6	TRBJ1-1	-	TGTGCCAGCAGACCGGGACCGAGCACTGAAGCTTTCTTT	CASRPGPSTEAFF
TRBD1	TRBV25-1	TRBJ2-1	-	TGTGCCAGCAGTGCTGGGACAGGCAATGAGCAGTTCTTC	CASSAGTGNEQFF
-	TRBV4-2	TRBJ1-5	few	TGTGCCAGCAGCCAAGGACAGGCAACTAATCAGCCCCAGCATTTT	CASSQGQATNQPQHF
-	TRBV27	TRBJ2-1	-	TGTGCCAGCAGTTTAGAGGGGTCCTACAATGAGCAGTTCTTC	CASSLEGSYNEQFF
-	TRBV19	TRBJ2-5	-	TGTGCCACCCAATCTTCAGGGTGGGAGACCCAGTACTTC	CATQSSGWETQYF
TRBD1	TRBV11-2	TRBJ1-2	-	TGTGCCAGCAGAGGACAGGGGGAGGGCTACACCTTC	CASRGQGEGYTF
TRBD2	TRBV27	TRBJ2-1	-	TGTGCCAGCAGTTTAAGGCTAGCGGGTTACAATGAGCAGTTCTTC	CASSLRLAGYNEQFF
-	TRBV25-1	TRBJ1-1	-	TGTGCCAGCAGTGATTCGGTAACGGCTAGGGGTTGGGCTTTCTTT	CASSDSVTARGWAFF
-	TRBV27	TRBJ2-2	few	TGTGCCAGCAGCACCGACAGGCGCGGCACCGGGGAGCTGTTTTTT	CASSTDRRGTGELFF
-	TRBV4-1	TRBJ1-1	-	TGCGCCAGCAGCCAAGAGCGGGCCCCTGCTGAAGCTTTCTTT	CASSQERAPAEAFF
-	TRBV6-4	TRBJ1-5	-	TGTGCCAGCAGTCCATCCCCACTTGGGCAGCCCCAGCATTTT	CASSPSPLGQPQHF
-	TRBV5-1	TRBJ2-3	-	TGCGCCAGCAGCTTGGAAAGGGTGCCAGATACGCAGTATTTT	CASSLERVPDTQYF
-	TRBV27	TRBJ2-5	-	TGTGCCAGCAGTTCCAAAGAGACCCAGTACTTC	CASSSKETQYF
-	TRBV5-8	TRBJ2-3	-	TGTGCCAGCAGCTCCCAGGTGACGCAGTATTTT	CASSSQVTQYF
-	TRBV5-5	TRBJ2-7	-	TGTGCCAGCAGCCCCGGGTACGAGCAGTACTTC	CASSPGYEQYF
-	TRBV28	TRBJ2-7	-	TGTGCCAGCAGTTTAGGACGGGGCTACGAGCAGTACTTC	CASSLGRGYEQYF
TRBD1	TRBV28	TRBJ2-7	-	TGTGCCAGCAGTTTTAGGGACAGGAGCTACGAGCAGTACTTC	CASSFRDRSYEQYF
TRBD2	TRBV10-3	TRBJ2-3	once	TGTGCCATCAGCAGACTAGCGGGGGACACAGATACGCAGTATTTT	CAISRLAGDTDTQYF
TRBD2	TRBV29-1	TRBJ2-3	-	TGCAGCGTTGTTCCGGGAGGGAGCATTGATACGCAGTATTTT	CSVVPGGSIDTQYF
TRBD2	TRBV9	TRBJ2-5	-	TGTGCCAGCAGCGCTAGCGGGGGGCAAGAGACCCAGTACTTC	CASSASGGQETQYF
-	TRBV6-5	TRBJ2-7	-	TGTGCCAGCAGTTTGGGTTTGGGGAATTACGAGCAGTACTTC	CASSLGLGNYEQYF
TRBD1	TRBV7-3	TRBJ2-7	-	TGTGCCAGCAGCATAACCGGGACAGGGTACGAGCAGTACTTC	CASSITGTGYEQYF
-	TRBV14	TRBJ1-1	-	TGTGCCAGCAGCCAAGTCTCCAGCCCATATGAAGCTTTCTTT	CASSQVSSPYEAFF
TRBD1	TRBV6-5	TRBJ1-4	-	TGTGCCAGCAGTTACTACCGGGACAGGGATGAAAAACTGTTTTTT	CASSYYRDRDEKLFF
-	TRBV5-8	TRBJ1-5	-	TGTGCCAGCAGGCCTCAACCTAGCAATCAGCCCCAGCATTTT	CASRPQPSNQPQHF
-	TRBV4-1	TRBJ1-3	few	TGCGCCAGCAGCCGCTATTCTGACGGTAGCTCTGGAAACACCATATATTTT	CASSRYSDGSSGNTIYF
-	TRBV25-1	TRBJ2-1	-	TGTGCCAGCAGTGAAGAGCAACCCAACAATGAGCAGTTCTTC	CASSEEQPNNEQFF
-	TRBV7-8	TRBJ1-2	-	TGTGCCAGCAGCGATTCAGGGTGGGGCTACACCTTC	CASSDSGWGYTF
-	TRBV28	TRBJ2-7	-	TGTGCCAGCAGCTCGGTAGGGTACGAGCAGTACTTC	CASSSVGYEQYF
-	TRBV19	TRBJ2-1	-	TGTGCCAGTAGTATTACTAGCTCTCCTTACAATGAGCAGTTCTTC	CASSITSSPYNEQFF
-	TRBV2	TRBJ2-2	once	TGTGCCAGCAGTACTCAGGGCTTGAACACCGGGGAGCTGTTTTTT	CASSTQGLNTGELFF
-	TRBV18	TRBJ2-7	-	TGTGCCAGCTCACCAGAGGCCAGCTCCTACGAGCAGTACTTC	CASSPEASSYEQYF
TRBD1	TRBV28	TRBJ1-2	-	TGTGCCAGCAGACGACAGGGGGCGCGGGGGATCTATGGCTACACCTTC	CASRRQGARGIYGYTF
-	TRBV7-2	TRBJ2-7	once	TGTGCCAGCAGCTTAAAAGGAAAGTGGAGTTCCTACGAGCAGTACTTC	CASSLKGKWSSYEQYF
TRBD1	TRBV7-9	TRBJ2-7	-	TGTGCCAGCAGCTATGGACAGGTTAATTACGAGCAGTACTTC	CASSYGQVNYEQYF
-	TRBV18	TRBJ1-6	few	TGTGCCAGCTCACTGACCGGGACCTATAATTCACCCCTCCACTTT	CASSLTGTYNSPLHF
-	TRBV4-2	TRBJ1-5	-	TGTGCCAGCAGCCAAGATCTGGCGAATCAGCCCCAGCATTTT	CASSQDLANQPQHF
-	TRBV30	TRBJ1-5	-	TGTGCCTGGAGTGCCAGGGTGGTTCAGCCCCAGCATTTT	CAWSARVVQPQHF
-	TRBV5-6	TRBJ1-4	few	TGTGCCAGCAGCTCAGAAAGGGAGCCAGGCTTTAATGAAAAACTGTTTTTT	CASSSEREPGFNEKLFF
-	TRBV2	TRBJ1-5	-	TGTGCCAGCAGTGACAGCGCGGGTTCTCAGCCCCAGCATTTT	CASSDSAGSQPQHF
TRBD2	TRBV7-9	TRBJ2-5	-	TGTGCCAGCAGCTTAGAAGGGCTAGCGGGGGAGACCCAGTACTTC	CASSLEGLAGETQYF
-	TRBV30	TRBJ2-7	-	TGTGCCTGCAACTCTCAGCCGTTCCAGTACTTC	CACNSQPFQYF
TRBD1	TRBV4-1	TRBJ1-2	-	TGCGCCAGCAGCCAGAACAGGGGGGCTGGCTACACCTTC	CASSQNRGAGYTF
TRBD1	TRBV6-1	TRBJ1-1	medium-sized	TGTGCCAGTGAGGACAGGATGAACACTGAAGCTTTCTTT	CASEDRMNTEAFF
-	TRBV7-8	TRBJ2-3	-	TGTGCCAGCAGCGCCCATGGAGGCACGCAGTATTTT	CASSAHGGTQYF
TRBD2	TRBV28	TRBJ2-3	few	TGTGCCAGCAGGTGGACTAGAAGCACAGATACGCAGTATTTT	CASRWTRSTDTQYF
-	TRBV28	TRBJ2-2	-	TGTGCCAGCAGTTTGTACGGGGAGCTGTTTTTT	CASSLYGELFF